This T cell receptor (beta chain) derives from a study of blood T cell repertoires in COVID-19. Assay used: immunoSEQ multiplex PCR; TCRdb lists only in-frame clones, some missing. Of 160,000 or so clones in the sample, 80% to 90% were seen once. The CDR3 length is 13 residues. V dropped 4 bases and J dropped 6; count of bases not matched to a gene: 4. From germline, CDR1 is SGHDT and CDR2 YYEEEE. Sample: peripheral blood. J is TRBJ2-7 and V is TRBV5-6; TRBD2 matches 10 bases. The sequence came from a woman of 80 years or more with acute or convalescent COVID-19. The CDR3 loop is CASSQGLALEQYF. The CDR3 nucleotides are TGTGCCAGCAGCCAGGGACTAGCGCTCGAGCAGTACTTC.